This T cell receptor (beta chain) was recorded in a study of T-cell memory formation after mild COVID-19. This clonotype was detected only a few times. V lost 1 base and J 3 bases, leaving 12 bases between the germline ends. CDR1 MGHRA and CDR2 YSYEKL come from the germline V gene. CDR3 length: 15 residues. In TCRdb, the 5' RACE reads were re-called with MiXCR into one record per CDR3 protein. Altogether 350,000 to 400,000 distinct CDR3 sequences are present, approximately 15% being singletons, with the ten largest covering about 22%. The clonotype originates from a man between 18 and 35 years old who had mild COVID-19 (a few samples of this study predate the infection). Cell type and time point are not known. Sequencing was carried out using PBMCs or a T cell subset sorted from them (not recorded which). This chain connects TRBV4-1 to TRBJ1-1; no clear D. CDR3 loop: CASSQGMPADTEAFF. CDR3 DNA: TGCGCCAGCAGCCAAGGGATGCCCGCGGACACTGAAGCTTTCTTT.